A selection of T cell receptor beta chains follows, all from one sample in a study of cytomegalovirus exposure and HLA in healthy donors. Sequenced by immunoSEQ multiplex PCR; TCRdb stores in-frame clones only, minus some. The table has about 170,000 clones, approximately 80% seen once. The sample consisted of PBMCs. Receptor source: a woman between 45 and 65 years old in good health and CMV-seropositive. Both conserved end residues are part of each CDR3. The order of the fields is clone size, J gene, D gene, V gene, CDR3 protein, CDR3 DNA. D genes are given only for firm matches. Where a row states a size, it is once, few, many or the class of an expanded clone; other rows omit it.

>.|TRBJ1-1|TRBD1|TRBV5-4
CASSLDPQGEAFF
TGTGCCAGCAGCTTGGACCCACAGGGGGAGGCTTTCTTT
>few|TRBJ2-7|TRBD1|TRBV5-4
CASSAGQGARTSQYF
TGTGCCAGCAGCGCGGGACAGGGGGCGAGGACATCTCAGTACTTC
>.|TRBJ2-4|TRBD2|TRBV5-1
CASSLTTSGGHIQYF
TGCGCCAGCAGCTTGACGACTAGCGGGGGGCACATTCAGTACTTC
>.|TRBJ2-1|TRBD2|TRBV5-1
CASNPPGLAGVEQFF
TGCGCCAGCAACCCTCCCGGGCTAGCGGGAGTTGAGCAGTTCTTC
>.|TRBJ2-2|TRBD2|TRBV7-3
CASRRGGLNTGELFF
TGTGCCAGCAGACGGGGGGGATTAAACACCGGGGAGCTGTTTTTT
>.|TRBJ2-6|TRBD1|TRBV7-3
CASDPGQGITGANVLTF
TGTGCCAGCGACCCGGGACAGGGGATTACTGGGGCCAACGTCCTGACTTTC
>.|TRBJ1-2|.|TRBV5-6
CASSLVAGDGYTF
TGTGCCAGCAGCTTGGTCGCGGGGGATGGCTACACCTTC
>.|TRBJ1-2|TRBD1|TRBV19
CASSTMGQGASGYTF
TGTGCCAGTAGTACGATGGGACAGGGGGCGTCTGGCTACACCTTC
>.|TRBJ1-1|.|TRBV4-2
CASSQDLRELNTEAFF
TGTGCCAGCAGCCAAGATCTTAGGGAGTTGAACACTGAAGCTTTCTTT
>.|TRBJ2-6|.|TRBV6-5
CASCTAGANVLTF
TGTGCCAGCTGCACAGCTGGGGCCAACGTCCTGACTTTC
>.|TRBJ2-4|TRBD2|TRBV30
CAYTSSGGVENIQYF
TGTGCTTACACATCTAGCGGGGGAGTGGAAAACATTCAGTACTTC
>.|TRBJ2-7|TRBD2|TRBV7-2
CASSFGGGDEQYF
TGTGCCAGCAGCTTCGGGGGAGGGGACGAGCAGTACTTC
>once|TRBJ2-5|.|TRBV7-9
CASSFPGGETQYF
TGTGCCAGCAGCTTCCCCGGGGGAGAGACCCAGTACTTC
>.|TRBJ1-6|TRBD1|TRBV4-2
CASSLGTGGTNSPLHF
TGTGCCAGCAGCCTAGGGACAGGGGGCACTAATTCACCCCTCCACTTT
>.|TRBJ1-1|.|TRBV13
CASSTTAYTEAFF
TGTGCCAGCAGTACGACAGCCTACACTGAAGCTTTCTTT
>.|TRBJ1-3|.|TRBV4-3
CASSQGQGPGNTIYF
TGCGCCAGCAGCCAAGGGCAGGGGCCTGGAAACACCATATATTTT
>.|TRBJ2-5|.|TRBV10-3
CAISEKAGQETQYF
TGTGCCATCAGTGAGAAGGCGGGCCAAGAGACCCAGTACTTC
>.|TRBJ2-7|.|TRBV6-1
CASSDQGAFNYEQYF
TGTGCCAGCAGTGACCAAGGGGCCTTCAACTACGAGCAGTACTTC
>.|TRBJ1-4|.|TRBV5-4
CASSLDKAGRSTNEKLFF
TGTGCCAGCAGCTTGGACAAAGCAGGGCGATCAACTAATGAAAAACTGTTTTTT
>few|TRBJ2-2|TRBD2|TRBV7-8
CASSLKAGGDHTGELFF
TGTGCCAGCAGCCTGAAGGCGGGGGGGGATCACACCGGGGAGCTGTTTTTT
>once|TRBJ2-1|TRBD2|TRBV11-3
CASSLGGSGYNEQFF
TGTGCCAGCAGCTTAGGCGGGAGTGGCTACAATGAGCAGTTCTTC
>.|TRBJ1-2|.|TRBV28
CASRQTGGDYGYTF
TGTGCCAGCAGACAGACAGGAGGTGACTATGGCTACACCTTC
>.|TRBJ1-3|.|TRBV5-1
CASSLEATGSSGNTIYF
TGCGCCAGCAGCTTGGAGGCGACAGGCAGCTCTGGAAACACCATATATTTT
>few|TRBJ2-1|TRBD2|TRBV7-3
CASSSSGGANEQFF
TGTGCCAGCAGCTCTAGCGGGGGGGCCAATGAGCAGTTCTTC
>.|TRBJ1-5|.|TRBV21-1
CASPGGGSNQPQHF
TGTGCCAGCCCCGGGGGAGGGAGCAATCAGCCCCAGCATTTT
>.|TRBJ2-7|.|TRBV10-3
CAISESGGGTYEQYF
TGTGCCATCAGTGAGTCCGGGGGAGGCACCTACGAGCAGTACTTC
>.|TRBJ1-1|.|TRBV5-1
CASVEGGNTEAFF
TGCGCCAGCGTGGAGGGAGGGAACACTGAAGCTTTCTTT